A single sample is the source of the 20 T cell receptor beta chains below, sequenced in a study of cytomegalovirus exposure and HLA in healthy donors. PCR amplification relied on 60 Vbeta primers (plus 13 Jbeta primers). The repertoire was sequenced with immunoSEQ multiplex PCR; TCRdb's copy has only in-frame clones and lacks some. Recorded for this sample: under 200,000 clones. Sequenced: PBMCs. These receptors were obtained from a man younger than 40 in good health and CMV-seronegative.

The rearrangement uses TRBV5-6 and TRBJ1-5; possibly TRBD1 for D (5 bases). The CDR3 totals 15 residues. Trimming left V 4 bases short and J 1 base short, with 12 bases between. The germline gives CDR1 SGHDT, CDR2 YYEEEE. This CDR3 reads CASSPRGRSNQPQHF. As DNA, the CDR3 is TGTGCCAGCAGCCCTCGGGGGAGGAGCAATCAGCCCCAGCATTTT.

The gene calls are TRBV11-2 and TRBJ2-1; 14 positions match TRBD2. The CDR3 has 17 amino acids. Losses at the gene ends were 5 bases for V and 12 bases for J; bases not matched to a gene: 15. CDR1 is SGHAT and CDR2 is FQNNGV in the germline V gene. The CDR3 DNA follows: TGTGCCAGCAGCCTGGGGTGGGGGACTAGCGGGAGTTCGGCGCAGTTCTTC. It codes for CASSLGWGTSGSSAQFF.

The rearrangement uses TRBV7-9 and TRBJ2-7, with D possibly matching TRBD2 (5 bases). In germline, CDR1 is SEHNR, CDR2 FQNEAQ (reference sequence). The CDR3 is made up of 16 amino acids. The V and J ends lost 6 bases and 0 bases respectively, with 18 bases between them. CDR3: CASRPGGQLSSYEQYF. As DNA, the CDR3 is TGTGCCAGCAGACCAGGCGGGCAGCTAAGCTCCTACGAGCAGTACTTC.

The chain links TRBV9 to TRBJ1-1; D is unresolved. This CDR3 contains 14 residues. Trimming shortened V by 6 bases and J by 1 base, and 13 bases separated the two germline ends. CDR1 SGDLS and CDR2 YYNGEE come from the germline V gene. The CDR3 loop is CASIPPGGNTEAFF. CDR3 nucleotide sequence: TGTGCCAGCATCCCCCCCGGAGGGAACACTGAAGCTTTCTTT.

The J gene is TRBJ1-4, the V gene TRBV5-1; TRBD1 matches 7 bases. The germline CDR1 and CDR2 sequences are SGHRS and YFSETQ. Germline trimming cut 3 bases from V and 4 bases from J; bases unmatched to any gene: 3. The CDR3 consists of 14 residues. CDR3 amino acids: CASSSGQHNEKLFF. DNA of the CDR3: TGCGCCAGCAGCTCGGGACAGCATAATGAAAAACTGTTTTTT.

The rearrangement uses TRBV27 and TRBJ2-3; 7 positions agree with TRBD2. Germline V CDR1 and CDR2: MNHEY, SMNVEV (reference sequence). V lost 3 bases, J lost 2 bases, and 8 bases stayed unmatched. This CDR3 is 16 amino acids long. CDR3 protein: CASSFYTSDHTDTQYF. The CDR3 DNA is TGTGCCAGCAGTTTCTACACTAGCGACCACACAGATACGCAGTATTTT.

The chain has TRBV28 and TRBJ1-1; D is unclear. The CDR3 is 14 residues long. V dropped 3 bases and J dropped 0 bases, with 8 bases sitting between them. Germline loops: CDR1 MDHEN, CDR2 SYDVKM. The CDR3 here is CASSLRGLNTEAFF. In DNA form, the CDR3 reads TGTGCCAGCAGTTTGAGAGGGCTGAACACTGAAGCTTTCTTT.

The chain recombines TRBV19 with TRBJ1-4; the match to TRBD1 covers 7 bases. V lost 6 bases and J lost 4; bases outside the gene matches: 8. Germline CDR1 and CDR2: LNHDA and SQIVND (reference sequence). This CDR3 is 15 amino acids long. The CDR3 nucleotides read TGTGCCAGTAGCGAATCACAGGGGTTTAATGAAAAACTGTTTTTT. It is translated as CASSESQGFNEKLFF. Together with reference TRBV19 and TRBJ1-4, the CDR3 gives the full variable domain: DGGITQSPKYLFRKEGQNVTLSCEQNLNHDAMYWYRQDPGQGLRLIYYSQIVNDFQKGDIAEGYSVSREKKESFPLTVTSAQKNPTAFYLCASSESQGFNEKLFFGSGTQLSVL.

The chain links TRBV6-5 to TRBJ1-4, with TRBD1 as a possible D gene (6 bases). Germline lookup yields CDR1 MNHEY and CDR2 SVGAGI. The CDR3 sequence is 15 residues long. The ends were cut back, 0 bases at V and 4 bases at J, with 9 bases in the middle. CDR3 bases: TGTGCCAGCAGTTACTCCCCGGACAGTAATGAAAAACTGTTTTTT. This encodes CASSYSPDSNEKLFF.

As regards this clone: One end of the junction varies from germline; a read error may be responsible. This CDR3 is also generated by other DNA sequences in the sample. This chain uses TRBV5-4 with TRBJ2-7, with D possibly being TRBD1 (7 bases). This CDR3 has 15 residues. Germline lookup yields CDR1 SGHNT and CDR2 YYREEE (reference sequence). CDR3: CASSLEGTATYEQYF. CDR3 coding DNA: TGCGCCAGCAGCTTGGAGGGGACAGCGACCTACGAGCAGTACTTC.

The V and J genes are TRBV5-1 and TRBJ2-3; D is possibly TRBD2 (5 bases). Deletions cut 4 bases from V and 6 bases from J, with 15 bases between. This CDR3 contains 14 residues. Per the germline V gene, CDR1 is SGHRS and CDR2 is YFSETQ. The CDR3 DNA reads as TGCGCCAGCAGCCCGGACTTAATCGGGGATACGCAGTATTTT. Translation gives CASSPDLIGDTQYF.

The chain uses TRBV5-8 and TRBJ2-3; TRBD1 matches at 9 bases. The CDR3 runs to 14 residues. Germline V gene sequence: CDR1 SGHTS, CDR2 YDEGEE. The J segment lost 4 bases and the V segment lost 0 bases, leaving 0 bases of the junction unmatched. CDR3 in amino acids: CASSLGQGADTQYF. The DNA of the CDR3 is TGTGCCAGCAGCTTGGGACAGGGGGCAGATACGCAGTATTTT.

In nucleotides, the CDR3 is TGTGCCAGCAGGACTGTAAGCACAGATACGCAGTATTTT. Translated, it gives CASRTVSTDTQYF. The rearrangement joins TRBV6-5 to TRBJ2-3; D unresolved. Trimming pared 6 bases from V and 0 bases from J, leaving 7 bases between. The CDR3 runs 13 residues. Germline V lookup: CDR1 MNHEY, CDR2 SVGAGI.

The chain has TRBV6-1 and TRBJ1-1, with D uncertain. Trimming took off 5 bases at V and 2 bases at J, with 12 bases between the two ends. The CDR3 covers 14 residues. Germline CDR1 MNHNS, CDR2 SASEGT. CDR3 residues: CASSPDPGNTEAFF. In DNA, the CDR3 is TGTGCCAGCAGTCCCGACCCGGGAAACACTGAAGCTTTCTTT.

J is TRBJ1-2 and V is TRBV30; possible D gene TRBD1, 5 bases. Trimming removed 1 base from V and 4 bases from J, with 13 bases in between. The CDR3 is 14 amino acids. Germline loops: CDR1 GTSNPN, CDR2 SVGIG (reference sequence). CDR3 coding DNA: TGTGCCTGGAGTGCCCGACAGAACCCCTATGGCTACACCTTC. Encoded protein: CAWSARQNPYGYTF.

The rearrangement joins TRBV14 to TRBJ1-2; 9 bases line up with TRBD1. Trimming cost V 5 bases and J 4 bases; bases outside gene matches: 2. The CDR3 is 13 residues long. Germline CDR1 is SGHDN and CDR2 is FVKESK. The DNA of the CDR3 is TGTGCCAGCAGCGAGGGACAGGGCTATGGCTACACCTTC. It is translated as CASSEGQGYGYTF.

V is TRBV7-2 and J is TRBJ2-1; 8 nucleotides line up with TRBD2. CDR1 and CDR2 from the germline V gene are SGHTA and FQGNSA. This CDR3 comprises 16 residues. V was pared by 5 bases and J by 0 bases, with 6 bases of the junction left unmatched. The chain's CDR3 is CASSVHLAGSYNEQFF. The DNA for the CDR3 is TGTGCCAGCAGCGTCCACCTAGCGGGCTCCTACAATGAGCAGTTCTTC. Complete variable domain (other parts from reference TRBV7-2 and TRBJ2-1): GAGVSQSPSNKVTEKGKDVELRCDPISGHTALYWYRQSLGQGLEFLIYFQGNSAPDKSGLPSDRFSAERTGGSVSTLTIQRTQQEDSAVYLCASSVHLAGSYNEQFFGPGTRLTVL.

The rearrangement joins TRBV5-4 to TRBJ1-6; D gene uncertain. With 0 bases removed from V and 4 bases from J, the gap between germline ends came to 11 bases. The CDR3 is made up of 16 amino acids. Germline loops: CDR1 SGHNT, CDR2 YYREEE (reference sequence). The CDR3 sequence is CASSLGGIDYNSPLHF. CDR3 coding DNA: TGTGCCAGCAGCTTGGGCGGCATCGATTATAATTCACCCCTCCACTTT.

The chain employs TRBV5-1 and TRBJ1-1, with TRBD1 matching over 9 bases. Trimming removed 7 bases from V and 3 bases from J; junction bases left unmatched: 13. CDR3 size: 16 residues. Germline CDR1 and CDR2: SGHRS and YFSETQ. DNA for the CDR3: TGCGCCAGCTGGGGGCCAGGGACAGGGTTTTACACTGAAGCTTTCTTT. Protein: CASWGPGTGFYTEAFF.

J is TRBJ2-7 and V is TRBV10-3; TRBD1 matches at 7 bases. The CDR3 contains 15 residues. CDR1 and CDR2 (germline): ENHRY, SYGVKD. V lost 6 bases and J lost 2; bases outside the gene matches: 10. CDR3 residues: CAIRNPGQTPYEQYF. CDR3 in DNA: TGTGCCATCAGGAATCCGGGACAGACACCCTACGAGCAGTACTTC.